Given below is one T cell receptor (beta chain) in context. Its antigen is not identified. The sample originates from a study of blood T cells in healthy people across ages. Sample donors were healthy Caucasian individuals that came from Russia, aged 6 to 90. Whole-study results and caveats: Among long-lived donors, naive CD4+ cells were more numerous and diversity higher than in aged donors. Getting older went along with TCR beta diversity per million T cells dropping roughly linearly. Naive T cell percentage by flow cytometry tracked strongly with beta diversity.

V lost 3 bases and J lost 2, with 14 bases in between. The CDR3 length is 15 residues. Looked up from germline, CDR1 is SQVTM and CDR2 is ANQGSEA. PCR was performed a second time for about 7 to 11 cycles using a sample-barcoded 5' primer and a J-beta primer mix. MiXCR, run by TCRdb on the 5' RACE reads, gives a single entry per CDR3 protein. The sample shows around 1,900,000 distinct CDR3 sequences, 39% of them seen only once. Specimen: blood. The genes are TRBV29-1 and TRBJ2-4, with a possible D match to TRBD2 (6 bases). This sequence was found in a human donor in good health. The CDR3 nucleotides read TGCAGCGTTGAGGACGGGGGATTTTCCAAAAACATTCAGTACTTC. Translating it yields CSVEDGGFSKNIQYF.